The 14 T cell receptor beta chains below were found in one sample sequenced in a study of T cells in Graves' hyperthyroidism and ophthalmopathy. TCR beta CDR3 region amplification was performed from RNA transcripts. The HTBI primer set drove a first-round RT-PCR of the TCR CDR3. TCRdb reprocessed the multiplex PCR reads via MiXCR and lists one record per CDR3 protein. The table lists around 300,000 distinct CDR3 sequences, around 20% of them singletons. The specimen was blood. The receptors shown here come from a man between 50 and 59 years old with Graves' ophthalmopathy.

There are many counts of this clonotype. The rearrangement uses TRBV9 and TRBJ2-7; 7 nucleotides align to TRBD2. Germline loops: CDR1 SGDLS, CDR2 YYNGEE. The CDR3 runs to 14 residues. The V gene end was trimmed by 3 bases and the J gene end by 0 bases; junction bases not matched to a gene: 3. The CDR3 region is CASSGGGFSYEQYF. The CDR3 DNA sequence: TGTGCCAGCAGCGGGGGGGGGTTCTCCTACGAGCAGTACTTC.

The chain's CDR3 is CSAPSRVGGNTEAFF. The CDR3, as DNA: TGCAGTGCCCCAAGCCGAGTCGGGGGGAACACTGAAGCTTTCTTT. The chain links TRBV20-1 to TRBJ1-1, with D possibly TRBD1 on 5 matching bases. The CDR3 length is 15 residues. The V gene's germline CDR1 is DFQATT and CDR2 SNEGSKA (reference sequence). V was clipped by 6 bases and J by 1 base, with 18 bases between them.

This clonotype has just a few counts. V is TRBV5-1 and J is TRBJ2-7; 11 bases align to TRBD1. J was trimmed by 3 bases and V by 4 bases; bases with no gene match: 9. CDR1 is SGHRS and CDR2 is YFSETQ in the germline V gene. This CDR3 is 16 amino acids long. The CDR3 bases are TGCGCCAGCAGCCAAGCCTGGGACAGGGGGATCTACGAGCAGTACTTC. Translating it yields CASSQAWDRGIYEQYF.

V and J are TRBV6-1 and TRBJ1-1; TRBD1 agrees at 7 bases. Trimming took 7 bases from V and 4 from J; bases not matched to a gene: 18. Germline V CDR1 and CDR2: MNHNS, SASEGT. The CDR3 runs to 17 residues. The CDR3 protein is CASTYLARGDRGTEAFF. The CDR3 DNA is TGTGCCAGCACCTACCTAGCCAGGGGGGATAGGGGCACTGAAGCTTTCTTT.

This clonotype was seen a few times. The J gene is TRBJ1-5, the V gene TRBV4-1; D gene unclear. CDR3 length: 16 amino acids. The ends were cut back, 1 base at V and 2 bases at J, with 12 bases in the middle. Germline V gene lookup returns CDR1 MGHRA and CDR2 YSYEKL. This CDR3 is CASSQGSGRGNQPQHF. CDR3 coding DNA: TGCGCCAGCAGCCAAGGGTCCGGGAGAGGCAATCAGCCCCAGCATTTT.

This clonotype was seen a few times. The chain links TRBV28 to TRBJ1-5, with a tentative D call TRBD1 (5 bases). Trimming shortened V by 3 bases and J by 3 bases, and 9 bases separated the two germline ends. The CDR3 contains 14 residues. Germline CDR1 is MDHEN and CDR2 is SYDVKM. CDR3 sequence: CASSFRGINQPQHF. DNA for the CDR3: TGTGCCAGCAGTTTTAGGGGCATCAATCAGCCCCAGCATTTT.

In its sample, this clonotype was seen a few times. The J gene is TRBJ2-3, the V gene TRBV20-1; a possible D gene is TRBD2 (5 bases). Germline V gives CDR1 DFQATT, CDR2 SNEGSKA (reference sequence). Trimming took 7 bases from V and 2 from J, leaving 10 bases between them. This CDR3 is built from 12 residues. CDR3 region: CSGADTTDTQYF. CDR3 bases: TGCAGTGGAGCGGATACCACAGATACGCAGTATTTT.

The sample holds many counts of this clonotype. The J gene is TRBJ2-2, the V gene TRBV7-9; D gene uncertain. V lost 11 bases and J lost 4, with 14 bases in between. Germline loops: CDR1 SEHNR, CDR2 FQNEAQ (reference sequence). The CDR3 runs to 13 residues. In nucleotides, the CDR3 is TGTGCCGCAAGGGTTACTCTCACCGGGGAGCTGTTTTTT. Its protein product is CAARVTLTGELFF.

The CDR3 region has the DNA TGTGCCAGCAGCGTAGACCCGGCAGGACTTAACCAAGAGACCCAGTACTTC. As protein: CASSVDPAGLNQETQYF. This rearrangement joins TRBV9 to TRBJ2-5; D might be TRBD2 (5 bases). CDR1 is SGDLS, CDR2 YYNGEE, per germline. The CDR3 totals 17 residues. The V gene lost 0 bases and the J gene lost 0 bases, with 15 bases spanning the gap.

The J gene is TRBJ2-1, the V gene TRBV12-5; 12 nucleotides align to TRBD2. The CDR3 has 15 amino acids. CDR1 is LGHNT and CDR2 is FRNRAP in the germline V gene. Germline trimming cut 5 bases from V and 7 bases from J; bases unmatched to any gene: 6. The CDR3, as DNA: TGTGCTAGTGGTCCAAGACTAGCGGGAGTGAATGAGCAGTTCTTC. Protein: CASGPRLAGVNEQFF. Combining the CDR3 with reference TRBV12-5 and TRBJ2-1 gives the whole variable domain DARVTQTPRHKVTEMGQEVTMRCQPILGHNTVFWYRQTMMQGLELLAYFRNRAPLDDSGMPKDRFSAEMPDATLATLKIQPSEPRDSAVYFCASGPRLAGVNEQFFGPGTRLTVL.

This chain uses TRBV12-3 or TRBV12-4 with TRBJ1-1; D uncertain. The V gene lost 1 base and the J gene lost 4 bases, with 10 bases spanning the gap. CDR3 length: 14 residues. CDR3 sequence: CASSLGVGSTEAFF. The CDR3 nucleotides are TGTGCCAGCAGTTTAGGGGTGGGCAGCACTGAAGCTTTCTTT.

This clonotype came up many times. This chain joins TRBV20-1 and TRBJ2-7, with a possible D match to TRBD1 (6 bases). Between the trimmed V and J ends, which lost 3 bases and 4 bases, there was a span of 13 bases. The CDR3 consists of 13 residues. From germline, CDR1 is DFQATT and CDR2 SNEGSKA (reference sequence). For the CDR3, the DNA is TGCAGTGCTAGTCAGCCGGGACAATACGAGCAGTACTTC. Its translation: CSASQPGQYEQYF.

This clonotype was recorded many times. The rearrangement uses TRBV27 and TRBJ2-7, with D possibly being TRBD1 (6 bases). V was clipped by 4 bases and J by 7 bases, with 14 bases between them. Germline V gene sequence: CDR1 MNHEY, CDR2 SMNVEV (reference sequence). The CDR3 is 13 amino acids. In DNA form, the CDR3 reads TGTGCCAGCAGTTCCACCACAGGGCAAGAGCAGTACTTC. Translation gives CASSSTTGQEQYF.

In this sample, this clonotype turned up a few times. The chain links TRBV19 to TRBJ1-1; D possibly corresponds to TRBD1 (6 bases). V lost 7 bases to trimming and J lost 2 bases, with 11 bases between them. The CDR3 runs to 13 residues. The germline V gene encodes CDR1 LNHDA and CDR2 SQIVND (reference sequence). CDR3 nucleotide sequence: TGTGCCAGTACCCGGGACACCAACACTGAAGCTTTCTTT. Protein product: CASTRDTNTEAFF. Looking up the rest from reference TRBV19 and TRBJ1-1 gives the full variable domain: DGGITQSPKYLFRKEGQNVTLSCEQNLNHDAMYWYRQDPGQGLRLIYYSQIVNDFQKGDIAEGYSVSREKKESFPLTVTSAQKNPTAFYLCASTRDTNTEAFFGQGTRLTVV.